What follows are 24 T cell receptor beta chains derived from one specimen sequenced in a study of Tregs in tolerant kidney transplant recipients. Sequencing was performed with immunoSEQ multiplex PCR; in TCRdb, only in-frame clones are kept and a portion is missing. Among about 73,000 clones listed, 95% to 98% were seen once. The sample was CD4+ T cells from blood, taken before the transplant. All receptors come from a human donor who received a combined kidney and bone marrow transplant.

The rearrangement links TRBV5-5 to TRBJ2-2; TRBD1 matches 8 bases. The V gene end was trimmed by 3 bases and the J gene end by 0 bases; junction bases not matched to a gene: 4. The germline CDR1 and CDR2 sequences are SGHKS and YYEKEE (reference sequence). The CDR3 has 16 amino acids. CDR3 bases: TGTGCCAGCAGCTCGACAGGGGCTACGAACACCGGGGAGCTGTTTTTT. Translation gives CASSSTGATNTGELFF.

V gene TRBV5-1 combines with J gene TRBJ2-3, with 15 bases matching TRBD2. The junction had 6 bases not matched to a gene; V was cut back by 4 bases and J by 3 bases. Germline assignment: CDR1 SGHRS and CDR2 YFSETQ. The CDR3 extends over 17 amino acids. The CDR3, as DNA: TGCGCCAGCAGCGTGCTTGGGACTAGCGGGGGGACAGATACGCAGTATTTT. It yields the protein CASSVLGTSGGTDTQYF.

The chain recombines TRBV4-1 with TRBJ2-3, with D perhaps TRBD1 (5 bases). The ends were cut back, 1 base at V and 1 base at J, with 18 bases in the middle. Per germline, CDR1 MGHRA and CDR2 YSYEKL. This CDR3 spans 18 amino acids. The DNA for the CDR3 is TGCGCCAGCAGCCAAGGGGTGGGTAGGGGAAGGGGCACAGATACGCAGTATTTT. Translation gives CASSQGVGRGRGTDTQYF.

The chain is built from TRBV19 and TRBJ1-5; tentatively, D is TRBD1 (6 bases). Trimming removed 5 bases from V and 0 bases from J, with 11 bases in between. The CDR3 runs 15 residues. Germline values: CDR1 LNHDA, CDR2 SQIVND (reference sequence). The CDR3 is CASSWDTYSNQPQHF. In DNA form, the CDR3 reads TGTGCCAGTAGTTGGGACACCTATAGCAATCAGCCCCAGCATTTT.

J is TRBJ2-5 and V is TRBV15, with a possible D match to TRBD2 (6 bases). The ends were cut back, 0 bases at V and 0 bases at J, with 11 bases in the middle. Germline values: CDR1 LNHNV, CDR2 YYDKDF (reference sequence). The CDR3 extends over 16 amino acids. In DNA form, the CDR3 reads TGTGCCACCAGCAGAGACTGGGGACTGTACCAAGAGACCCAGTACTTC. Its protein product is CATSRDWGLYQETQYF. Full variable domain (remainder filled in from reference TRBV15 and TRBJ2-5): DAMVIQNPRYQVTQFGKPVTLSCSQTLNHNVMYWYQQKSSQAPKLLFHYYDKDFNNEADTPDNFQSRRPNTSFCFLDIRSPGLGDTAMYLCATSRDWGLYQETQYFGPGTRLLVL.

The V gene is TRBV27, the J gene TRBJ2-6, with 8 bases fitting TRBD1. Germline lookup yields CDR1 MNHEY and CDR2 SMNVEV (reference sequence). CDR3 size: 18 residues. V trimming: 3 bases; J trimming: 0 bases; junction bases outside the gene matches: 7. The CDR3 sequence: CASSLDRELSSGANVLTF. The DNA of the CDR3 is TGTGCCAGCAGTTTGGACAGGGAACTTAGCTCTGGGGCCAACGTCCTGACTTTC. The full variable domain, completed using reference TRBV27 and TRBJ2-6, is EAQVTQNPRYLITVTGKKLTVTCSQNMNHEYMSWYRQDPGLGLRQIYYSMNVEVTDKGDVPEGYKVSRKEKRNFPLILESPSPNQTSLYFCASSLDRELSSGANVLTFGAGSRLTVL.

V gene TRBV18 combines with J gene TRBJ2-5; weak D call: TRBD1 (6 bases). This CDR3 region has 14 residues. CDR1 is KGHSH, CDR2 LQKENI, per germline. The V and J ends lost 2 bases and 5 bases respectively, with 12 bases between them. CDR3 sequence: CASSPSGAGETQYF. The CDR3 DNA is TGTGCCAGCTCACCATCAGGGGCAGGGGAGACCCAGTACTTC.

The gene calls are TRBV7-2 and TRBJ2-5; TRBD2 agrees at 8 bases. The CDR3 has 16 amino acids. The junction had 7 bases not matched to a gene; V was cut back by 1 base and J by 3 bases. Germline loops: CDR1 SGHTA, CDR2 FQGNSA. CDR3 DNA: TGTGCCAGCAGCTTAGAGTGGCTAGCGGGTGAAGAGACCCAGTACTTC. Protein sequence: CASSLEWLAGEETQYF. The full variable domain, completed using reference TRBV7-2 and TRBJ2-5, is GAGVSQSPSNKVTEKGKDVELRCDPISGHTALYWYRQSLGQGLEFLIYFQGNSAPDKSGLPSDRFSAERTGGSVSTLTIQRTQQEDSAVYLCASSLEWLAGEETQYFGPGTRLLVL.

The gene calls are TRBV30 and TRBJ2-7; D possibly corresponds to TRBD2 (6 bases). CDR1 is GTSNPN and CDR2 is SVGIG in the germline V gene (reference sequence). CDR3 size: 12 residues. With 7 bases removed from V and 0 bases from J, the gap between germline ends came to 10 bases. The CDR3 coding sequence is TGTGCCTTCGGGGGTTTCTCCTACGAGCAGTACTTC. This codes for CAFGGFSYEQYF.

The chain links TRBV28 to TRBJ2-1, with a weak D call TRBD1 (5 bases). CDR1 is MDHEN and CDR2 is SYDVKM in the germline V gene. Trimming took 6 bases from V and 0 from J, leaving 15 bases between them. The CDR3 contains 16 residues. CDR3 sequence: CASRSLRVHSYNEQFF. The CDR3 bases are TGTGCCAGCAGAAGCCTCAGGGTGCACTCCTACAATGAGCAGTTCTTC. The whole variable domain, filled in from reference TRBV28 and TRBJ2-1, reads DVKVTQSSRYLVKRTGEKVFLECVQDMDHENMFWYRQDPGLGLRLIYFSYDVKMKEKGDIPEGYSVSREKKERFSLILESASTNQTSMYLCASRSLRVHSYNEQFFGPGTRLTVL.

V gene TRBV2 combines with J gene TRBJ1-4; no firm D call. The V gene lost 10 bases and the J gene lost 7 bases, with 16 bases spanning the gap. The CDR3 is 13 residues long. Germline-derived CDR1 and CDR2 are SNHLY and FYNNEI. The CDR3 DNA reads as TGTGCCACTAACCGGGAAAAACGTGAAAAACTGTTTTTT. It encodes CATNREKREKLFF.

The chain joins TRBV2 to TRBJ2-5, with D uncertain. The CDR3 runs to 13 residues. V dropped 3 bases and J dropped 4 bases, with 9 bases sitting between them. The germline V gene encodes CDR1 SNHLY and CDR2 FYNNEI. The CDR3 is CASSEAGTETQYF. CDR3 bases: TGTGCCAGCAGTGAGGCAGGAACAGAGACCCAGTACTTC.

The chain recombines TRBV15 with TRBJ1-2; D unresolved. Trimming took off 1 base at V and 5 bases at J, with 11 bases between the two ends. The CDR3 totals 14 residues. Germline values: CDR1 LNHNV, CDR2 YYDKDF (reference sequence). The CDR3 sequence: CATSRVASEYGYTF. CDR3 in DNA: TGTGCCACCAGCAGAGTGGCAAGCGAGTATGGCTACACCTTC.

The genes are TRBV29-1 and TRBJ1-3; maybe TRBD1 (6 bases). The germline CDR1 and CDR2 sequences are SQVTM and ANQGSEA. Between the trimmed V and J ends, which lost 2 bases and 4 bases, there was a span of 15 bases. This CDR3 region has 15 residues. CDR3 protein: CSVEIGAGAGNTIYF. The CDR3 nucleotides are TGCAGCGTTGAAATAGGGGCAGGGGCGGGAAACACCATATATTTT.

The chain uses TRBV6-1 and TRBJ2-5; 11 positions match TRBD1. V trimming: 4 bases; J trimming: 5 bases; junction bases outside the gene matches: 3. The CDR3 contains 14 residues. From germline, CDR1 is MNHNS and CDR2 SASEGT. This chain's CDR3 is CASSGDRGWETQYF. The DNA for the CDR3 is TGTGCCAGCAGTGGGGACAGGGGGTGGGAGACCCAGTACTTC.

V usage is TRBV11-1 and J usage is TRBJ1-1, with a tentative D call TRBD1 (6 bases). The V end was cut by 4 bases, the J end by 4 bases, with 13 bases between. Germline loops: CDR1 SGHAT, CDR2 FQDESV (reference sequence). The CDR3 spans 14 residues. The CDR3 protein is CASSSRQAGTEAFF. CDR3 nucleotides: TGTGCCAGCAGCTCGCGACAGGCGGGCACTGAAGCTTTCTTT.

This sequence joins TRBV19 and TRBJ2-5, with TRBD2 as a possible D gene (6 bases). The ends were cut back, 3 bases at V and 2 bases at J, with 16 bases in the middle. CDR3 length equals 16 residues. The germline V gene encodes CDR1 LNHDA and CDR2 SQIVND (reference sequence). The CDR3 DNA follows: TGTGCCAGTAGTATGGCCATCCTTAGCGGACAAGAGACCCAGTACTTC. This sequence encodes CASSMAILSGQETQYF.

The CDR3 nucleotides read TGTGCCAGCAGCCCTCTTACCATCCGAGGACTAGCTTACTCTGGGGCCAACGTCCTGACTTTC. It encodes CASSPLTIRGLAYSGANVLTF. The V call is TRBV14, the J call TRBJ2-6, with TRBD2 matching 8 bases. V trimming: 4 bases; J trimming: 0 bases; junction bases outside the gene matches: 17. From germline, CDR1 is SGHDN and CDR2 FVKESK. The CDR3 is made up of 21 amino acids. Full variable domain (missing parts from reference TRBV14 and TRBJ2-6): EAGVTQFPSHSVIEKGQTVTLRCDPISGHDNLYWYRRVMGKEIKFLLHFVKESKQDESGMPNNRFLAERTGGTYSTLKVQPAELEDSGVYFCASSPLTIRGLAYSGANVLTFGAGSRLTVL.

V gene TRBV7-9 combines with J gene TRBJ2-7; no reliable D call. V was pared by 3 bases and J by 5 bases, with 20 bases between. The germline CDR1 and CDR2 sequences are SEHNR and FQNEAQ (reference sequence). The CDR3 extends over 16 amino acids. CDR3 sequence: CASSFRASKSVHEQYF. In DNA, the CDR3 is TGTGCCAGCAGCTTCCGAGCTTCCAAGAGTGTCCACGAGCAGTACTTC.

The chain carries TRBV29-1 and TRBJ2-1; possibly TRBD2 for D (5 bases). Looked up from germline, CDR1 is SQVTM and CDR2 is ANQGSEA. The V end was cut by 5 bases, the J end by 1 base, with 12 bases between. This CDR3 has 14 amino acids. The CDR3 DNA reads TGCAGCGTTAAACTTAGCGCGTCCTACAATGAGCAGTTCTTC. Protein product: CSVKLSASYNEQFF.

The rearrangement links TRBV2 to TRBJ2-7, with D maybe TRBD2 (6 bases). CDR1 is SNHLY, CDR2 FYNNEI, per germline. The CDR3 loop spans 16 amino acids. V dropped 6 bases and J dropped 1 base, with 19 bases sitting between them. The CDR3: CASRHLSGGFSYEQYF. CDR3 bases: TGTGCCAGCAGGCACTTGTCCGGGGGATTTTCCTACGAGCAGTACTTC.

This chain connects TRBV7-3 to TRBJ1-1; possible D gene TRBD1, 5 bases. V lost 3 bases and J 1 base, leaving 18 bases between the germline ends. This CDR3 is 17 amino acids long. Germline-derived CDR1 and CDR2 are SGHTA and FQGTGA. The CDR3 DNA sequence: TGTGCCAGCAGCTTGGGCGGGGGGAACGGCCCGAACACTGAAGCTTTCTTT. Protein: CASSLGGGNGPNTEAFF.

This chain uses TRBV6-6 with TRBJ2-3; 9 bases line up with TRBD2. The V segment lost 2 bases and the J segment 0 bases; nucleotides outside the gene matches: 0. Germline lookup yields CDR1 MNHNY and CDR2 SVGAGI (reference sequence). This CDR3 is 15 amino acids long. Here the CDR3 reads CASSYLAGSTDTQYF. The DNA for the CDR3 is TGTGCCAGCAGTTACCTAGCGGGGAGCACAGATACGCAGTATTTT.

The chain has TRBV18 and TRBJ1-1; D not resolved. This CDR3 spans 14 amino acids. Germline V CDR1 and CDR2: KGHSH, LQKENI. Trimming took off 2 bases at V and 2 bases at J, with 9 bases between the two ends. The CDR3 nucleotides are TGTGCCAGCTCACCAGGGCGACCTAACACTGAAGCTTTCTTT. It encodes CASSPGRPNTEAFF.